This T cell receptor beta chain came from a study of Tregs in tolerant kidney transplant recipients. Findings and limits, study-wide: For some patients, primers changed over time, blocking nucleotide-level comparison. Biological reproducibility was not directly addressed in this study.

Of note for this clone: Antigen specificity is unknown.

Only in-frame clones appear in the TCRdb table, and some are missing; sequencing was by immunoSEQ multiplex PCR. The top ten clones hold roughly 0.31% of a sample with about 110,000 clones, 90% of them seen once. Sequencing was performed on CD4+ T cells from blood, taken before the transplant. This TCR was sampled from a human donor who received a combined kidney and bone marrow transplant.

This chain's CDR3 is CASSLGDTAGTQYF. The DNA for the CDR3 is TGTGCCAGCAGCTTGGGCGACACGGCAGGGACCCAGTACTTC. The gene calls are TRBV5-6 and TRBJ2-5; no firm D call. Deletions cut 0 bases from V and 7 bases from J, with 13 bases between. This CDR3 has 14 amino acids. Germline V gene data show CDR1 as SGHDT and CDR2 as YYEEEE.